The T cell receptor beta chain described here comes from a study of T-cell reconstitution after alpha-beta-depleted transplantation in children. General study findings and limits: The origin of high day-60 TCRbeta diversity in some patients lay in surviving recipient T cells and thymic progenitors. Several hundred expanded graft clones reportedly were the source of alpha-beta T cells about two months after transplant. T-cell counts and diversity at one year post-transplant came mainly from newly produced T cells.

A TCRbeta library incorporating unique molecular identifiers was prepared. TCRdb re-called the PCR reads with MiXCR, one entry per CDR3 protein. The repertoire has under 300,000 distinct CDR3 sequences, around 10% of them found once; the top ten carry 23%. V lost 7 bases and J lost 1, with 10 bases in between. The CDR3 consists of 14 residues. Germline CDR1 and CDR2: MNHEY and SMNVEV (reference sequence). In this sample, this clonotype turned up many times. Its specificity is not known. The input for sequencing was peripheral blood, taken 180 days after TCRalphabeta/CD19-depleted stem cell transplant. V is TRBV27 and J is TRBJ1-4, with a possible D match to TRBD1 (5 bases). The TCR sequence derives from a male patient aged 2 to 10 who had a stem cell transplant for chronic granulomatous disease, so the T cells may come from the graft donor. The CDR3 is CASKLRVTNEKLFF. The CDR3 coding sequence is TGTGCCAGCAAACTCAGGGTAACTAATGAAAAACTGTTTTTT.